This entry is about one TCR beta chain. Its specificity is unknown. Primers for the PCR totalled 60 Vbeta and 13 Jbeta. Original processing methods: In a later analysis, around 10 million of tens of millions of unique beta chains occurred in at least two donors. This table comes from immunoSEQ multiplex PCR, and its TCRdb copy is limited to in-frame clones, with some not included. V, J and clone size are taken as reported in that table, and D and trimming were inferred from the DNA itself. The data contain roughly 160,000 clones, roughly 80% of them singletons. These data are taken from a study of cytomegalovirus exposure and HLA in healthy donors. Study details: Approximately 85 million unique TCRs from HLA-typed donors were held in an early data release. Study-level findings and limits: In an earlier analysis, productive rearrangement rates for most beta V segments clustered near 87% or 30%.

The V gene lost 8 bases and the J gene lost 1 base, with 11 bases spanning the gap. Germline CDR1 reads MNHNS; CDR2 reads SASEGT. The CDR3 extends over 13 amino acids. The sample taken for sequencing was PBMCs. V is TRBV6-1 and J is TRBJ1-1; D is ambiguous. The clonotype originates from a male donor in good health and CMV-seronegative. This CDR3 reads CASHTSRNTEAFF. CDR3 nucleotide sequence: TGTGCCAGCCACACATCCAGGAACACTGAAGCTTTCTTT.